In its sample, the clone carrying this TCR beta chain was seen many times. Its antigen is undetermined. This entry belongs to a study of tumor-infiltrating lymphocytes in primary liver carcinoma. The study's findings and limits: Because of bulk unsorted sampling, CD4+ and CD8+ repertoires were not subjected to comparison.

CDR1 is ENHRY and CDR2 is SYGVKD in the germline V gene. Trimming left V 6 bases short and J 5 bases short, with 20 bases between. The CDR3 has 15 residues. Using a constant-region primer together with ProtoScript II reverse transcriptase, TCR beta cDNA was made from about 500 ng of total RNA. ARM-PCR, slightly modified, supplied the TCR beta libraries through three nested multiplex PCR rounds. The first two PCR rounds, approximately 11 cycles each, used TRBV1-TRBV30 forward primers and a C-beta reverse primer. TCRdb recomputed calls from the multiplex PCR reads with MiXCR, one row per CDR3 protein. The table has around 330,000 distinct CDR3 sequences, about 60% seen once. The authors took blood RNA from unsorted whole blood and also extracted germline DNA.

The receptor was isolated from a man between 35 and 55 years old with primary liver carcinoma and hepatitis B virus infection. Sequenced sample: peripheral blood. The chain carries TRBV10-3 and TRBJ2-7; D may be TRBD2 (7 bases). The CDR3 protein is CAIRRDRGASHEQYF. DNA of the CDR3: TGTGCCATCAGGAGAGATCGGGGGGCTTCCCACGAGCAGTACTTC.